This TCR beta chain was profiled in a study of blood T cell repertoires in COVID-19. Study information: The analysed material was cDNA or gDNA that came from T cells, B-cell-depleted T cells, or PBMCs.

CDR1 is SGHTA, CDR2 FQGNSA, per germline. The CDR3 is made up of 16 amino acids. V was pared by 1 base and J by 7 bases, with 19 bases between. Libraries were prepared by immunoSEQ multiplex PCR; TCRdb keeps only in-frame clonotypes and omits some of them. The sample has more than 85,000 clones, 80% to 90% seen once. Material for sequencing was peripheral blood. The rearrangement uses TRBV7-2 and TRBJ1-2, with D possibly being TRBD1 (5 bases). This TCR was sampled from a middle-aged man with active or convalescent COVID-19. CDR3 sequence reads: CASSLVELGARFGYTF. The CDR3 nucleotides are TGTGCCAGCAGCTTAGTGGAGTTAGGGGCGCGGTTTGGCTACACCTTC.